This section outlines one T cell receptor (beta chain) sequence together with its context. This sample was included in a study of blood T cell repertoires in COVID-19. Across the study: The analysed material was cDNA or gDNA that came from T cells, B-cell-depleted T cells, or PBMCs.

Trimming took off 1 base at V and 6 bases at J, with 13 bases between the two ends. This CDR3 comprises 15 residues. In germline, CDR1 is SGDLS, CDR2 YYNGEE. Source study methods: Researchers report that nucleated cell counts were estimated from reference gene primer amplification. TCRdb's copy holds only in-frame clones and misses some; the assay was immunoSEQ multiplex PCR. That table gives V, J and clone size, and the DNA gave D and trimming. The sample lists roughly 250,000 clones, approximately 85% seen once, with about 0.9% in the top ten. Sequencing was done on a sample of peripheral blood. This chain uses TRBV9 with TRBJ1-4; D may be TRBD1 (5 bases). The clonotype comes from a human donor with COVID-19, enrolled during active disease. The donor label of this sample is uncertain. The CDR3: CASSVMEGRDEKLFF. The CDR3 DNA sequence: TGTGCCAGCAGCGTAATGGAGGGGAGGGATGAAAAACTGTTTTTT. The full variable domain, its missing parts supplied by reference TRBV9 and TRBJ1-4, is DSGVTQTPKHLITATGQRVTLRCSPRSGDLSVYWYQQSLDQGLQFLIQYYNGEERAKGNILERFSAQQFPDLHSELNLSSLELGDSALYFCASSVMEGRDEKLFFGSGTQLSVL.